This T cell receptor beta chain is drawn from a study of T-cell memory formation after mild COVID-19. General observations from the study: Among clones peaking at day 37 in the second wave, SARS-CoV-2 specificity remained unconfirmed. The study found balanced CD4/CD8 in clones contracting day 15 to 85 and a CD4+ lean in later expanders.

5'RACE primed at constant segments yielded TCR alpha and TCR beta cDNA libraries bearing sample barcodes and UMIs. TCRdb itself ran the 5' RACE reads through MiXCR, one entry per CDR3 protein. In the table there are 450,000 to 650,000 distinct CDR3 sequences, more than 15% of which are singletons. The trim removed 3 bases at V and 4 bases at J, leaving 9 bases unmatched. CDR1 and CDR2 (germline): SGHRS, YFSETQ. This CDR3 comprises 15 residues. A remark on this clonotype: Its antigen is not known.

The sequence derives from an adult woman who had mild COVID-19 (a few samples of this study predate the infection). Cell type and time point are not known. Sequenced: PBMCs or a T cell subset sorted from them (not recorded which). The chain employs TRBV5-1 and TRBJ1-2; 7 nucleotides line up with TRBD1. CDR3: CASSSYSKGAYGYTF. In nucleotides, the CDR3 is TGCGCCAGCAGCTCCTACTCCAAGGGGGCCTATGGCTACACCTTC.